This TCR beta chain was identified in a study of molecular identifiers for immune sequencing clone quantification. Study-wide results and limits: Under 1% of molecules in naive cells, but over 99% of effector molecules, belonged to clones above 20 RNA copies. Highly expanded clone sizes could be underestimated by identical TCR molecules sharing a barcode.

In preparing bulk TCR libraries, previously described methods and listed TCR primers were used. Via MiXCR, TCRdb re-called the PCR reads, giving one row per CDR3 protein. Of about 640,000 distinct CDR3 sequences detected, about 20% appear once; the ten largest clones hold roughly 0.9%. The V and J ends lost 7 bases and 0 bases, in that order; junction bases with no gene match: 19. This CDR3 spans 19 amino acids. There are many counts of this clonotype. Its target is not known. The specimen was naive CD8+ T cells from blood, with Jurkat cell RNA spiked in. Subset of the sample: FACS-sorted CD8+CD4-CCR7+CD45RA+ naive T cells. The clonotype comes from a human donor in good health. Some libraries in this study had Jurkat cell RNA spiked in. V is TRBV12-3 or TRBV12-4 and J is TRBJ2-5; TRBD2 matches at 8 bases. The CDR3 region has the DNA TGTGCCAGCAACCCGGGCAGGGGATTCACACTAGCGGACCAAGAGACCCAGTACTTC. Its translation: CASNPGRGFTLADQETQYF.